Below, 7 T cell receptor beta chains from the same sample are listed, as sequenced in a study of tumor and adjacent non-tumor tissue in lung cancer. RNA was extracted from bulk tissue without any cell sorting. The normal lung tissue was taken more than 3 cm from the tumor edge. The library came from three nested PCR rounds adapted from ARM-PCR protocols. TCRdb analysed the multiplex PCR reads with MiXCR anew, one entry per CDR3 protein. The data hold 35,000 to 55,000 distinct CDR3 sequences, with around 62% observed a single time. The specimen was distant non-tumor lung tissue. These receptor sequences come from a woman in her thirties or forties with non-small cell lung cancer.

Concerning this clonotype itself: This may be a read error: a much more frequent sequence differs by one nucleotide. The chain employs TRBV30 and TRBJ2-1; D is perhaps TRBD2 (6 bases). Per the germline V gene, CDR1 is GTSNPN and CDR2 is SVGIG (reference sequence). CDR3 length equals 15 residues. The CDR3, as DNA: TGTACCTGGAGGAAGGTCGGGAGTGTAAGGAATGAGCAGTTCTTC. It codes for CTWRKVGSVRNEQFF.

About this clonotype itself: Since no conserved phenylalanine or tryptophan closes the CDR3, a read error is the likely cause. The rearrangement uses TRBV12-3 or TRBV12-4 and TRBJ2-2; D not certain. CDR3 size: 12 residues. CDR3 protein: CASKRNTRELFY. CDR3 coding DNA: TGTGCCAGCAAGAGAAACACCAGGGAGCTGTTTTAT.

This clonotype was detected only a few times. The CDR3 nucleotides are TGTGCCAGCAGCCCTCTAAGCACAGCAGGTACGCAGTATTTT. It codes for CASSPLSTAGTQYF. This chain uses TRBV11-2 with TRBJ2-3; the D is unclear. V lost 5 bases and J lost 8, with 17 bases in between. The CDR3 extends over 14 amino acids. CDR1 and CDR2 (germline): SGHAT, FQNNGV.

About this clonotype: An end of the junction does not agree with germline; a read error may underlie this. This chain joins TRBV5-1 and TRBJ2-5; D may be TRBD2 (7 bases). Germline values: CDR1 SGHRS, CDR2 YFSETQ. CDR3 length equals 13 residues. CDR3 sequence: CVSSAGAEETQYF. As DNA, the CDR3 is TGCGTCAGCAGCGCGGGGGCAGAGGAGACCCAGTACTTC.

In regard to this clonotype: The missing conserved phenylalanine or tryptophan at the end of this CDR3 makes a read error likely. This sequence joins TRBV11-1 and TRBJ2-1, with D unresolved. V lost 3 bases and J 13 bases, leaving 16 bases between the germline ends. The CDR3 consists of 13 residues. Germline CDR1 reads SGHAT; CDR2 reads FQDESV (reference sequence). CDR3 protein: CASSLHSGWDQFL. CDR3 bases: TGTGCCAGCAGCTTGCACAGTGGATGGGATCAGTTCTTA.

This clonotype was counted ten times or more. V is TRBV12-3 or TRBV12-4 and J is TRBJ2-3; 7 bases are a match to TRBD1. The junction had 2 bases not matched to a gene; V was cut back by 7 bases and J by 1 base. The CDR3 sequence is 13 residues long. The CDR3 loop reads CASTGQGTDTQYF. The CDR3, as DNA: TGTGCCAGCACCGGACAGGGCACAGATACGCAGTATTTT.

With respect to this clonotype: Sequence at one end of the junction differs from germline and may be a read error. V gene TRBV5-6 combines with J gene TRBJ2-1, with a weak D call TRBD2 (5 bases). Germline loops: CDR1 SGHDT, CDR2 YYEEEE. This CDR3 has 17 amino acids. The CDR3 DNA is TGTGCCAGCAGCTTGGAGAGGGTCGTAGGCTCCCACAATGAGCGGTTCTTC. It encodes CASSLERVVGSHNERFF.